This TCR beta chain came from a study of neurological immune-mediated disorders. Unmatched junction bases numbered 10, after V lost 2 bases and J lost 8 bases. Germline assignment: CDR1 SGHRS and CDR2 YFSETQ. The CDR3 consists of 16 residues. This clonotype was seen at least ten times. TCRdb analysed the 5' RACE reads with MiXCR anew, one entry per CDR3 protein. Of about 14,000 distinct CDR3 sequences detected, about 10% appear once; the ten largest clones hold more than 20%. Material: PBMCs. The sequence derives from a woman aged 40 to 55 in good health. This chain connects TRBV5-1 to TRBJ1-4, with TRBD1 matching 9 bases. CDR3 sequence: CASSFYPGQGNEKLFF. As DNA, the CDR3 is TGCGCCAGCAGCTTCTACCCTGGACAGGGGAACGAAAAACTGTTTTTT. Supplemented by reference TRBV5-1 and TRBJ1-4, the full variable domain reads KAGVTQTPRYLIKTRGQQVTLSCSPISGHRSVSWYQQTPGQGLQFLFEYFSETQRNKGNFPGRFSGRQFSNSRSEMNVSTLELGDSALYLCASSFYPGQGNEKLFFGSGTQLSVL.